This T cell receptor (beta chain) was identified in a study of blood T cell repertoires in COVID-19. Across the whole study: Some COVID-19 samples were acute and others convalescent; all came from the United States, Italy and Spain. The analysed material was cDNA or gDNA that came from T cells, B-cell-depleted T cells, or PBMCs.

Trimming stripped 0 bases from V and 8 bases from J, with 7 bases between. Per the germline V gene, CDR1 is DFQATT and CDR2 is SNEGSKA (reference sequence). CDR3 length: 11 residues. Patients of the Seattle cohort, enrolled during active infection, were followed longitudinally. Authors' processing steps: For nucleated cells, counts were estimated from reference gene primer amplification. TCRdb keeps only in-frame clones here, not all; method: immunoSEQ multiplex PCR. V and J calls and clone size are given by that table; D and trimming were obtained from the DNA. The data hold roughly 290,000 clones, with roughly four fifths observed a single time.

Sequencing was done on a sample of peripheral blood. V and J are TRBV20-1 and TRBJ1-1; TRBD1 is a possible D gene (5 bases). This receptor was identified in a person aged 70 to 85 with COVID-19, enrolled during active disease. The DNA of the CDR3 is TGCAGTGCTAGAGACAGACAGGAAGCTTTCTTT. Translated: CSARDRQEAFF.